Following are 19 T cell receptor beta chains from one sample sequenced in a study of cytomegalovirus exposure and HLA in healthy donors listed by TCRdb under 2017. The method behind the library was the immunoSEQ multiplex PCR assay. For the multiplex PCR, a mixture combining 60 forward primers for TCR Vbeta segments and 13 reverse primers for TCR Jbeta segments was used. What TCRdb holds here is the immuneACCESS table cut down to in-frame rearrangements. Part of the clones is not present; checked against another copy, under half of the missing clones reflect an unresolved V gene, and the others are unexplained. The sample data list 90,000 to 140,000 clones, and about four fifths of these were observed just once. In total, the top ten clones hold around 1.3% of the sample. Sequencing was carried out using PBMCs. These receptor sequences come from a man aged 25-45 years in good health and CMV-seronegative.

This chain links TRBV29-1 with TRBJ2-7; 7 nucleotides line up with TRBD2. The V gene's germline CDR1 is SQVTM and CDR2 ANQGSEA. CDR3 length: 15 residues. Trimming took 5 bases from V and 3 from J; bases not matched to a gene: 13. The CDR3 nucleotides are TGCAGCGTTTCCCCCCCGGGGGGTCAGAACTACGAGCAGTACTTC. It translates to CSVSPPGGQNYEQYF.

This clone was counted a few times. The chain is built from TRBV18 and TRBJ1-2, with 7 bases fitting TRBD1. Trimming took 2 bases from V and 4 from J; bases not matched to a gene: 7. Germline V gene lookup returns CDR1 KGHSH and CDR2 LQKENI. The CDR3 is 15 amino acids. CDR3 in DNA: TGTGCCAGCTCACCAGGGTTGGAGGGGGCCTATGGCTACACCTTC. Translating gives CASSPGLEGAYGYTF.

CDR3 DNA: TGTGCCAGTAGCACCGGAGGTGCCAATGAGCAGTTCTTC. Encoded protein: CASSTGGANEQFF. This chain links TRBV19 with TRBJ2-1; a weak D match, TRBD2 (5 bases). Germline-derived CDR1 and CDR2 are LNHDA and SQIVND (reference sequence). This CDR3 is 13 amino acids long. V was cut by 6 bases and J by 6 bases, with 12 bases left in between.

This clone was observed once. The chain combines TRBV6-5 with TRBJ2-3; D might be TRBD2 (6 bases). Per germline, CDR1 MNHEY and CDR2 SVGAGI. V dropped 6 bases and J dropped 0 bases, with 10 bases sitting between them. The CDR3 has 14 residues. The chain's CDR3 is CASRAGMSTDTQYF. The CDR3 bases are TGTGCCAGCAGGGCGGGAATGAGCACAGATACGCAGTATTTT.

CDR3 in DNA: TGTGCCAGCAGCACCGGACTAGCGGGCACAGATACGCAGTATTTT. The encoded protein is CASSTGLAGTDTQYF. The V call is TRBV14, the J call TRBJ2-3; the match to TRBD2 covers 10 bases. V trimming: 5 bases; J trimming: 1 base; junction bases outside the gene matches: 3. The CDR3 length is 15 residues. CDR1 is SGHDN and CDR2 is FVKESK in the germline V gene. Drawing the rest from reference TRBV14 and TRBJ2-3, the complete variable domain is EAGVTQFPSHSVIEKGQTVTLRCDPISGHDNLYWYRRVMGKEIKFLLHFVKESKQDESGMPNNRFLAERTGGTYSTLKVQPAELEDSGVYFCASSTGLAGTDTQYFGPGTRLTVL.

The V and J genes are TRBV5-1 and TRBJ1-3; no reliable D call. There are 14 residues in the CDR3. V was cut by 0 bases and J by 2 bases, with 6 bases left in between. Germline loops: CDR1 SGHRS, CDR2 YFSETQ. CDR3 residues: CASSLGETGNTIYF. The CDR3 DNA follows: TGCGCCAGCAGCTTGGGAGAAACTGGAAACACCATATATTTT.

The chain recombines TRBV29-1 with TRBJ1-2; maybe TRBD1 (5 bases). CDR3 size: 14 residues. Per germline, CDR1 SQVTM and CDR2 ANQGSEA. V lost 4 bases to trimming and J lost 4 bases, with 16 bases between them. Here the CDR3 reads CSVAGGTGTYGYTF. The CDR3 region has the DNA TGCAGCGTTGCGGGGGGGACGGGGACCTATGGCTACACCTTC.

The chain combines TRBV9 with TRBJ1-4; a possible D gene is TRBD1 (6 bases). CDR1 is SGDLS and CDR2 is YYNGEE in the germline V gene. V lost 4 bases to trimming and J lost 0 bases, with 7 bases between them. CDR3 length: 14 residues. CDR3 DNA sequence: TGTGCCAGCAGCTGGACAGCAACTAATGAAAAACTGTTTTTT. Its translation: CASSWTATNEKLFF.

The J gene is TRBJ1-1, the V gene TRBV29-1, with D uncertain. The germline gives CDR1 SQVTM, CDR2 ANQGSEA. The CDR3 spans 13 residues. With 5 bases removed from V and 0 bases from J, the gap between germline ends came to 10 bases. CDR3 sequence reads: CSVRTMMNTEAFF. In DNA form, the CDR3 reads TGCAGCGTTCGAACAATGATGAACACTGAAGCTTTCTTT.

This chain connects TRBV5-1 to TRBJ2-2, with 8 bases matching TRBD2. With 4 bases clipped from V and 5 bases from J, the junction kept 13 bases outside the gene matches. Per the germline V gene, CDR1 is SGHRS and CDR2 is YFSETQ. The CDR3 has 17 residues. In DNA form, the CDR3 reads TGCGCCAGCAGCCCCCCGGGGGGGACTATGAAGACCGGGGAGCTGTTTTTT. This translates into CASSPPGGTMKTGELFF.

This rearrangement joins TRBV19 to TRBJ1-2; no firm D call. The germline gives CDR1 LNHDA, CDR2 SQIVND (reference sequence). The CDR3 is 15 amino acids. V dropped 3 bases and J dropped 1 base, with 12 bases sitting between them. DNA of the CDR3: TGTGCCAGTAGTATTTTCCCGGGAGTTAACTATGGCTACACCTTC. Its protein product is CASSIFPGVNYGYTF.

V usage is TRBV6-6 and J usage is TRBJ1-6; 9 bases are shared with TRBD1. V was clipped by 6 bases and J by 9 bases; unmatched bases: 6. Germline CDR1 and CDR2: MNHNY and SVGAGI (reference sequence). The length of the CDR3 is 14 residues. CDR3 in amino acids: CASSDRGATSPLHF. CDR3 bases: TGTGCCAGCAGCGACAGGGGGGCCACTTCACCCCTCCACTTT.

This clone was counted between two and nine times. V and J are TRBV10-3 and TRBJ1-1; maybe TRBD1 (5 bases). This CDR3 has 17 residues. V was shortened by 3 bases and J by 4 bases, with 21 bases between the two germline ends. Germline V gene data show CDR1 as ENHRY and CDR2 as SYGVKD. The CDR3: CAISDRTNDFVGTEAFF. Written as DNA, the CDR3 is TGTGCCATCAGTGACCGGACAAACGATTTCGTGGGCACTGAAGCTTTCTTT.

The gene calls are TRBV4-3 and TRBJ2-1, with 8 nucleotides matching TRBD2. Germline-derived CDR1 and CDR2 are LGHNA and YSLEER. The V and J ends lost 1 base and 0 bases, in that order; junction bases with no gene match: 11. This CDR3 is built from 19 residues. CDR3 coding DNA: TGCGCCAGCAGCCAAGGCGGGGGGCTCTTCGTATACTCCTACAATGAGCAGTTCTTC. This translates into CASSQGGGLFVYSYNEQFF.

This chain uses TRBV9 with TRBJ2-3; the match to TRBD2 covers 15 bases. The CDR3 length is 18 residues. The germline gives CDR1 SGDLS, CDR2 YYNGEE. Trimming took 3 bases from V and 5 from J; bases not matched to a gene: 10. The CDR3 sequence: CASSGGPGLAGGRDTQYF. The CDR3 DNA reads as TGTGCCAGCAGCGGCGGCCCAGGACTAGCGGGGGGGAGAGATACGCAGTATTTT.

Here the CDR3 DNA reads TGCGCCAGCAGCCAAGATTGGGACGAACTGGGACAGATTGAAGCTTTCTTT. Residues: CASSQDWDELGQIEAFF. V is TRBV4-3 and J is TRBJ1-1; 7 bases fit TRBD1. In germline, CDR1 is LGHNA, CDR2 YSLEER. This CDR3 comprises 17 residues. The ends lost 0 bases at V and 7 bases at J; junction bases unmatched: 14.

V gene TRBV6-1 combines with J gene TRBJ1-1; D remains ambiguous. Germline CDR1 is MNHNS and CDR2 is SASEGT. CDR3 length: 14 residues. The V gene lost 11 bases and the J gene lost 7 bases, with 23 bases spanning the gap. CDR3 residues: CAGNPRGLGDEAFF. The CDR3 bases are TGTGCCGGAAACCCGCGGGGTTTAGGCGATGAAGCTTTCTTT.

This clone was observed a handful of times. The V call is TRBV9, the J call TRBJ1-1; D unresolved. This CDR3 region has 14 residues. Trimming removed 0 bases from V and 0 bases from J, with 6 bases in between. Germline CDR1 and CDR2: SGDLS and YYNGEE. CDR3 nucleotide sequence: TGTGCCAGCAGCGTAGCAGCGATGAACACTGAAGCTTTCTTT. This sequence encodes CASSVAAMNTEAFF.

This clone was recorded a few times. The chain links TRBV19 to TRBJ2-7; 9 positions agree with TRBD2. Per germline, CDR1 LNHDA and CDR2 SQIVND (reference sequence). The CDR3 spans 15 residues. V gave up 6 bases and J gave up 5 bases; unmatched junction bases: 11. CDR3 loop: CASSKTGTSKNEQYF. In DNA form, the CDR3 reads TGTGCCAGTAGCAAAACCGGGACTAGCAAGAACGAGCAGTACTTC.